This section outlines one T cell receptor beta chain sequence together with its context. The antigen is undetermined. The data stem from a study of shared clonotypes between healthy human individuals. General study results and limits: Compared with clonotypes that all four donors shared, non-shared clonotypes had lower generation probabilities.

Only CD45RO-negative cells positively selected for CCR7 counted as naive CD8 cells, so terminally differentiated effector memory CD45RA+ cells were excluded. Assay: immunoSEQ multiplex PCR; the TCRdb copy retains only in-frame clones and omits some. In the table there are some 2 million clones, approximately 95% of which are singletons. CDR3 size: 17 residues. Germline V gene lookup returns CDR1 LGHNA and CDR2 YNFKEQ. With 0 bases clipped from V and 2 bases from J, the junction kept 10 bases outside the gene matches. Input material: naive CD8+ T cells sorted from blood. V and J are TRBV4-2 and TRBJ2-7; 7 bases fit TRBD1. This clonotype was sampled from a man aged 18 to 30 in good health. DNA of the CDR3: TGTGCCAGCAGCCAAGATATCGCCGGACAGGAGCCCTACGAGCAGTACTTC. This gives the protein CASSQDIAGQEPYEQYF.